This TCR beta chain comes out of a study of blood T cells in healthy people across ages (dated by TCRdb to about 2015). For the wider study: Template switching captured roughly one uniquely barcoded TCR beta cDNA molecule per two T cells in model experiments. Age-related changes in TCR beta repertoire diversity were measured in the study by deep sequencing normalized with unique cDNA molecular identifiers. The donors were split into four age groups: young (average 16 years), middle-aged (about 40), aged (about 62) and long-lived (approximately 89). To avoid experimental bias, donors of different ages were distributed randomly across sequencing lanes. The study analyzed two additional independent replicas of 1 million unique cDNA reads from the same blood draw for two donors, one aged 18 to 30 and one aged 80 or older.

Libraries were constructed by 5' RACE. The reads were generated on an Illumina HiSeq 2500. A second PCR of roughly 6 to 11 cycles was performed with a sample-barcoded 5' primer and a J-beta primer mix. Each TCR beta cDNA molecule received a unique molecular identifier from a template-switch 5' adaptor carrying 12 random nucleotides. Each sample yielded at least 2.5 million CDR3-containing paired-end reads. All of the RNA was converted into first-strand cDNA using the Mint cDNA synthesis kit, with a TRBC-specific oligonucleotide serving as the primer. Following uracil-DNA glycosylase treatment, all cDNA underwent a first 18-cycle PCR with the universal primers M1SS and BC2_uni_R. As for the authors' bioinformatics: Each sample was normalized by randomly selecting 1 million high-quality reads, each carrying a distinct molecular identifier. Reads sharing molecular identifiers were discarded rather than binned into consensus sequences. CDR3 identification, clonotype clustering and error correction used MiTCR with a Q25 quality threshold and the strictest error-elimination algorithm. A nonparametric unseen species model with Euler transformation was used to estimate lower-bound total TCR beta diversity. TCRdb passed the public sequencing reads through fastp at Q25 and MiXCR, retaining productive beta sequences. Duplicate CDR3 protein sequences are folded into a single record with the most common DNA and genes. The V and J calls and clone size come from TCRdb's table, not from the authors' own analysis. The sample has approximately 600,000 distinct CDR3 sequences on record, roughly 58% of them singletons. The top ten constitute approximately 37% of the sample.

General study outcomes and caveats: Since profiling was done on bulk unsorted PBMCs, naive and antigen-experienced compartments could not be conclusively compared. The long-lived group showed more naive CD4+ T cells, fewer expanded clones and increased TCR diversity than the aged group, suggesting age selection. Because donor CMV infection status was unknown, age-related changes in expanded clonotypes were potentially confounded. Total diversity estimates from one million sequenced T cells were considered lower bounds and underestimates. As age increased, observed TCR beta diversity per million T cells dropped in a roughly linear way, and a significant reduction was already evident by age 40. There was a strong correlation between observed TCR beta diversity and the percentage of naive T cells measured by flow cytometry.

Systemically healthy Caucasian individuals from Russia, about 38 in total and aged about 6 to 95 years, were included as donors. Each donor gave ten milliliters of peripheral blood, drawn into EDTA-treated Vacutainer tubes. Ficoll-Paque density-gradient centrifugation was used to isolate PBMCs, with at least 7 million obtained per sample. Total RNA was extracted from PBMCs with Trizol reagent, with at least 5 micrograms obtained per sample. For every donor, flow cytometry on a PBMC aliquot measured the percentage of naive CD45RAhigh/CD27high T cells. Remarks on this clonotype: The antigen it binds to is not known. Base qualities are not provided; no much larger clone lies one nucleotide away.

The V end loses 3 bases and the J end loses 6 bases, and a stretch of 11 bases separates them. As encoded in the germline V gene, CDR1 is KGHDR while CDR2 is SFDVKD. The CDR3 contains 14 residues, cysteine and phenylalanine counted. Only the CDR3 portion is preserved as DNA: 42 bases, with reading frame beginning at the first base. This sequence was found in a man in his 60s in good health. This chain joins TRBV24-1 to TRBJ2-1; tentative D gene TRBD1, with 5 bases matching. Sequencing input: blood. The CDR3 is CATSDEDRFNEQFF. The DNA sequence is TGTGCCACCAGTGATGAAGACAGATTCAATGAGCAGTTCTTC.